This T cell receptor beta chain derives from a study of blood T cell repertoires in COVID-19 (dated by TCRdb to about 2020). A note on the overall study: Collaborator samples came from the United States, Italy and Spain and covered acute and convalescent phases of COVID-19. The prospective study material was composed of cDNA or gDNA derived from T cells, B-cell-depleted T cells, or PBMCs. Deeply sampled blood TCRbeta repertoires from subjects exposed to, actively infected with, or recovered from COVID-19 were included in the dataset. The repertoires were released in a freely available public database intended as a resource for research on the immune response to SARS-CoV-2. Samples were obtained from the ongoing ImmuneRACE study (first 160 participants) and from some 1,300 subjects provided by 6 global collaborators. Nearly every sample came with metadata listing a de-identified subject ID, COVID-19 status, age in years and sex. Where available, HLA class I and class II types were obtained from metadata supplied by the sample provider rather than from assay-based typing. The investigation overall reported the following: How much clinical and demographic metadata was included differed by source and by participant, and the metadata was provided uncurated.

The collaborating institutions used their own protocols to collect whole blood in K2EDTA tubes. For TCRbeta analysis, collaborator samples were shipped as frozen whole blood, as isolated PBMCs, or as DNA extracted from either sample type. Including cysteine and phenylalanine, the CDR3 has 17 amino acids. Here the CDR3 DNA is all that survives: 51 bases in frame from base 1. After removal of 1 base from V and 3 bases from J, the junction retains 7 bases not matched to a gene. From the germline V gene, CDR1 is SGHTA and CDR2 is FQGNSA. TCRbeta CDR3 regions were amplified from genomic DNA by means of the immunoSEQ Assay, a bias-controlled multiplex PCR. As for the authors' bioinformatics: Within the assay, amplification of reference gene primers was used to estimate how many nucleated cells each sample contained. To quantify the absolute abundance of each unique TCRbeta CDR3 rearrangement, sequence reads were collapsed and filtered. For each sample, productive Simpson clonality was calculated by taking the square root of Simpson's diversity index across productive rearrangements. TCRdb carries this immuneACCESS record with in-frame sequences only. Its versions omit some clonotypes, under half of them owing to an unresolved V gene in the studies checked, with the rest unexplained. The V and J calls and clone size were taken over from that table, and D and trimming were inferred from the DNA. The sample has 200,000 or so clones on record, about 86% of them singletons. Jointly, the top ten make up about 2.1% of the sample.

This clone has just one count. This clone's antigen is unknown. The sample holds no much larger clone one base away, and base qualities are not on file. Recombination joined TRBV7-2 with TRBJ2-1, and 9 junctional nucleotides match TRBD2. The receptor's source is a woman aged 55 to 70 with acute or convalescent COVID-19. Input material: peripheral blood. This receptor carries the CDR3 CASSLGSAGGRYNEQFF. The DNA sequence is TGTGCCAGCAGCTTAGGTTCGGCGGGGGGGCGCTACAATGAGCAGTTCTTC.